Listed below are T cell receptor beta chains from one sample, sequenced in a study of post-analysis software for immune sequencing data. Each CDR3 protein is one row after TCRdb ran MiXCR on the PCR reads. This repertoire shows roughly 730,000 distinct CDR3 sequences, roughly 27% found once; its top ten account for roughly 0.53%. What was sequenced was blood. Receptor source: a girl aged 10 to 17 with multiple sclerosis. Each CDR3 is given with its conserved first and last residue. The order of the fields is V gene, D gene, J gene, CDR3 protein. A D gene is named only where the DNA matches it firmly.

>TRBV29-1|TRBD1|TRBJ2-1
CSAPGDRGILREQFF
>TRBV7-2|TRBD1|TRBJ1-2
CASSRRGGEHGYTF
>TRBV12-3/TRBV12-4|NA|TRBJ2-6
CASTRGLSGANVLTF
>TRBV28|NA|TRBJ1-5
CASTIKQGGQPQHF
>TRBV29-1|NA|TRBJ2-1
CSVPWGHEQFF
>TRBV29-1|TRBD2|TRBJ2-2
CSAPGLAGRGELFF
>TRBV9|TRBD1|TRBJ2-7
CASSATGTGIGEQYF
>TRBV4-3|TRBD1|TRBJ2-1
CASSPGTGTRNEQFF
>TRBV6-2/TRBV6-3|NA|TRBJ2-5
CASISGRNQETQYF
>TRBV4-3|NA|TRBJ1-1
CASNQVPGGNTEAFF
>TRBV11-3|NA|TRBJ2-2
CASSLGWATGELFF
>TRBV6-1|NA|TRBJ1-5
CASSEEVLSYNQPQHF
>TRBV19|TRBD2|TRBJ2-3
CASSIVGLAGTDTDTQYF
>TRBV7-9|NA|TRBJ1-1
CASSIKSANTEAFF
>TRBV3-1|TRBD1|TRBJ2-4
CASSQPGQGRSADIQYF